This record concerns one TCR beta chain sequence. Its matching antigen is unknown. This specimen belongs to a study of cytomegalovirus exposure and HLA in healthy donors. Primers: 60 Vbeta forward and 13 Jbeta reverse. Sequencing was performed with immunoSEQ multiplex PCR; in TCRdb, only in-frame clones are kept and a portion is missing. The repertoire includes 200,000 to 300,000 clones, roughly 81% of them detected once, and 1.5% to 2.5% sits in the top ten. Points from the study as a whole: Prediction of most subjects' HLA-A and HLA-B alleles by TCR beta sequences was reportedly accurate. The majority of CMV-associated TCR beta chains were reported as apparently HLA-restricted in a later analysis. Only CMV serostatus was available as immune exposure information. Productive status was seen about 87% or about 30% of the time for most TCR beta V segments in an earlier analysis.

Germline CDR1 is LNHDA and CDR2 is SQIVND (reference sequence). Trimming took 5 bases from V and 4 from J, leaving 18 bases between them. The length of the CDR3 is 16 residues. This TCR derives from a woman in her thirties or forties in good health and CMV-seropositive. The chain links TRBV19 to TRBJ2-1, with D unclear. Sequenced material: PBMCs. CDR3 loop: CASSPLKIVSYNEQFF. CDR3 DNA sequence: TGTGCCAGTAGTCCCTTGAAGATAGTGTCGTACAATGAGCAGTTCTTC.